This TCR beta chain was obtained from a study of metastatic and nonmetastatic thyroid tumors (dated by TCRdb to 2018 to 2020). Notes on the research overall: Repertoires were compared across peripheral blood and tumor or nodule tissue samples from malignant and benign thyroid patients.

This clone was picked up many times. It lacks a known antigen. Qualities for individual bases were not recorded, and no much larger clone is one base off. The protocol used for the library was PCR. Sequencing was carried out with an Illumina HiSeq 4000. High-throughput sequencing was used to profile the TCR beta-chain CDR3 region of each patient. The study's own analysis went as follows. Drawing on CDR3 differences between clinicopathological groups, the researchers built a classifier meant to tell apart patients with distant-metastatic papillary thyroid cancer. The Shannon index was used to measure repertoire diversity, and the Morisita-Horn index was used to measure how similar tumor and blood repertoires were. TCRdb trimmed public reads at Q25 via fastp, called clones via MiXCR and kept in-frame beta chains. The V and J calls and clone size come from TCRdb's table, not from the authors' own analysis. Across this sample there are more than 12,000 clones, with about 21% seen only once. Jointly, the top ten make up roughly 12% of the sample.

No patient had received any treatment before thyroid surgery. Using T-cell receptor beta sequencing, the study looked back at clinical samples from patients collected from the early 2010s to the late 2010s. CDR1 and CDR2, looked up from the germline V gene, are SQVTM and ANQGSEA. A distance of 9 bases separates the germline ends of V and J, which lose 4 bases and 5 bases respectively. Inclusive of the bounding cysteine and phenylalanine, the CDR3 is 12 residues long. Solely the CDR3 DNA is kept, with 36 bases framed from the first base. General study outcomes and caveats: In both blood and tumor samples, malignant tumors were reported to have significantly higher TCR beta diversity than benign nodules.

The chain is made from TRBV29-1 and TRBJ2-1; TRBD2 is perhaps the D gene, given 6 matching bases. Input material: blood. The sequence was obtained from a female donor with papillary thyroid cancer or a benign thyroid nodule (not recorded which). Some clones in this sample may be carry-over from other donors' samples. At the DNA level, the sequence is TGCAGCGTTGCACTAGCTAACAATGAGCAGTTCTTC. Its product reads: CSVALANNEQFF.